This T cell receptor beta chain appears in the sequencing data of a study of blood T cell repertoires in COVID-19. Overall study context: Whether acute or convalescent, the COVID-19 samples came from the United States, Italy and Spain. Sources were T cells, B-cell-depleted T cells, or PBMCs; the material itself was cDNA or gDNA.

As originally analysed: For nucleated cells, counts were estimated from reference gene primer amplification. TCRdb's table, derived via immunoSEQ multiplex PCR, lists solely in-frame clones and lacks some. For V, J and clone size, that table is used; D and trimming come from the DNA. Here the sample spans hundreds of thousands of clones, 87% being singletons. The CDR3 length is 20 residues. Germline lookup yields CDR1 MNHEY and CDR2 SMNVEV (reference sequence). With 6 bases removed from V and 4 bases from J, the gap between germline ends came to 28 bases. Participants, roughly 18 to 100 years old, spanned around 25 US areas.

This TCR was sampled from a woman in her thirties or forties who had recovered from COVID-19. This sequence joins TRBV27 and TRBJ2-6, with D hard to call. Sequencing was done on a sample of PBMCs or T cells enriched from blood (not recorded which). This chain's CDR3 is CASSPTTLSPRGSGANVLTF. The CDR3 DNA is TGTGCCAGCAGCCCTACCACTCTTTCACCGCGCGGCTCCGGGGCCAACGTCCTGACTTTC.